Each of the 22 T cell receptor beta chains below was sequenced from the same sample in a study of shared clonotypes between healthy human individuals. Method: immunoSEQ multiplex PCR; TCRdb's copy keeps in-frame clones and lacks some. The sample has roughly 1 million clones, about 74% seen once. Sequences were obtained from memory CD4+ T cells sorted from blood. The subset: CD45RA-negative fraction. These receptors were obtained from a man aged 18 to 30 in good health.

The gene calls are TRBV19 and TRBJ2-5; D gene unclear. From germline, CDR1 is LNHDA and CDR2 SQIVND (reference sequence). CDR3 size: 13 residues. Trimming took off 2 bases at V and 5 bases at J, with 9 bases between the two ends. For the CDR3, the DNA is TGTGCCAGTAGTATATCGCCGTCGGAGACCCAGTACTTC. This translates into CASSISPSETQYF.

The chain is built from TRBV30 and TRBJ2-7; no firm D call. Trimming cost V 0 bases and J 3 bases, with 6 bases left between them. The CDR3 contains 12 residues. Per germline, CDR1 GTSNPN and CDR2 SVGIG (reference sequence). CDR3 loop: CAWSVVDYEQYF. In DNA, the CDR3 is TGTGCCTGGAGTGTAGTGGACTACGAGCAGTACTTC. Drawing the rest from reference TRBV30 and TRBJ2-7, the complete variable domain is SQTIHQWPATLVQPVGSPLSLECTVEGTSNPNLYWYRQAAGRGLQLLFYSVGIGQISSEVPQNLSASRPQDRQFILSSKKLLLSDSGFYLCAWSVVDYEQYFGPGTRLTVT.

In this sample, this clone turned up a few times. The gene calls are TRBV19 and TRBJ1-6; no firm D call. Trimming took off 4 bases at V and 4 bases at J, with 11 bases between the two ends. The V gene's germline CDR1 is LNHDA and CDR2 SQIVND (reference sequence). The CDR3 is made up of 15 amino acids. Here the CDR3 reads CASSTRGQYNSPLHF. In DNA form, the CDR3 reads TGTGCCAGTAGTACCCGCGGCCAGTATAATTCACCCCTCCACTTT.

The rearrangement joins TRBV5-1 to TRBJ2-7; 11 nucleotides align to TRBD1. The CDR3 has 15 amino acids. CDR1 is SGHRS and CDR2 is YFSETQ in the germline V gene. J gave up 3 bases and V 5 bases, and 7 bases lay outside the gene matches. CDR3 sequence: CASSSTGTGGYEQYF. Here the CDR3 DNA reads TGCGCCAGCAGTTCAACCGGGACAGGGGGCTACGAGCAGTACTTC.

This chain links TRBV15 with TRBJ2-6; D not certain. Germline CDR1 and CDR2: LNHNV and YYDKDF (reference sequence). Trimming stripped 4 bases from V and 2 bases from J, with 12 bases between. The CDR3 covers 16 residues. In DNA form, the CDR3 reads TGTGCCACCAGCACGGGTAGGAGAACTGGGGCCAACGTCCTGACTTTC. This gives the protein CATSTGRRTGANVLTF.

On this clone: In the same sample, other DNA sequences code for this CDR3. This rearrangement joins TRBV18 to TRBJ1-1; 7 nucleotides line up with TRBD1. The CDR3 extends over 15 amino acids. The J segment lost 0 bases and the V segment lost 1 base, leaving 2 bases of the junction unmatched. CDR1 is KGHSH and CDR2 is LQKENI in the germline V gene. This CDR3 reads CASSPQGALNTEAFF. In DNA, the CDR3 is TGTGCCAGCTCACCACAGGGGGCGTTGAACACTGAAGCTTTCTTT.

The V gene is TRBV7-2, the J gene TRBJ2-1; TRBD2 matches 10 bases. V trimming: 6 bases; J trimming: 6 bases; junction bases outside the gene matches: 5. Germline assignment: CDR1 SGHTA and CDR2 FQGNSA. The CDR3 consists of 14 residues. CDR3 sequence reads: CASSLAGVINEQFF. Written as DNA, the CDR3 is TGTGCCAGCAGTCTAGCGGGAGTCATCAATGAGCAGTTCTTC.

Only a few counts were recorded for this clone. This rearrangement joins TRBV7-9 to TRBJ1-1, with a weak D call TRBD1 (5 bases). V shed 0 bases and J shed 4 bases, with 9 bases lying between them. CDR1 and CDR2 (germline): SEHNR, FQNEAQ (reference sequence). CDR3 length: 14 residues. This chain's CDR3 is CASSLALRGTEAFF. The DNA for the CDR3 is TGTGCCAGCAGCTTAGCGCTGAGGGGCACTGAAGCTTTCTTT.

The J gene is TRBJ1-4, the V gene TRBV27, with D perhaps TRBD1 (5 bases). CDR3 size: 15 residues. Trimming left V 6 bases short and J 4 bases short, with 15 bases between. CDR1 is MNHEY, CDR2 SMNVEV, per germline (reference sequence). CDR3 sequence reads: CASRAYRSYNEKLFF. The CDR3 nucleotides read TGTGCCAGCAGGGCATACAGGAGCTATAATGAAAAACTGTTTTTT.

The table lists this clone with a few counts. J is TRBJ1-1 and V is TRBV23-1; no clear D gene. Being an ORF, TRBV23-1 has a function that is uncertain. V lost 8 bases and J lost 1, with 17 bases in between. The CDR3 contains 15 residues. CDR3 coding DNA: TGCGCCAGCCGACAACAGAGACCGGGGAACACTGAAGCTTTCTTT. It specifies CASRQQRPGNTEAFF.

With regard to this clone: The identical CDR3 is also encoded by other nucleotide sequences in the sample. The chain links TRBV11-2 to TRBJ2-4; 7 bases match TRBD2. Germline loops: CDR1 SGHAT, CDR2 FQNNGV. The CDR3 loop spans 15 amino acids. Losses at the gene ends were 1 base for V and 2 bases for J; bases not matched to a gene: 2. The CDR3 nucleotides are TGTGCCAGCAGCTTAGCGGGGGGTTCCAAAAACATTCAGTACTTC. Amino acids: CASSLAGGSKNIQYF.

This sequence joins TRBV18 and TRBJ1-1; 9 nucleotides match TRBD1. This CDR3 has 16 residues. Germline-derived CDR1 and CDR2 are KGHSH and LQKENI. The V gene end was trimmed by 6 bases and the J gene end by 4 bases; junction bases not matched to a gene: 12. CDR3 nucleotide sequence: TGTGCCAGCTCCCTTGGATTACAGGGGGCTGGCACTGAAGCTTTCTTT. The encoded protein is CASSLGLQGAGTEAFF.

The chain recombines TRBV28 with TRBJ2-7, with 8 positions matching TRBD1. From germline, CDR1 is MDHEN and CDR2 SYDVKM. Losses at the gene ends were 8 bases for V and 7 bases for J; bases not matched to a gene: 13. The CDR3 loop spans 14 amino acids. CDR3 in DNA: TGTGCCAGCGTGACTGCAGGGGGCGTGTGGGAGCAGTACTTC. Its protein product is CASVTAGGVWEQYF. The whole variable domain, remainder taken from reference TRBV28 and TRBJ2-7, is DVKVTQSSRYLVKRTGEKVFLECVQDMDHENMFWYRQDPGLGLRLIYFSYDVKMKEKGDIPEGYSVSREKKERFSLILESASTNQTSMYLCASVTAGGVWEQYFGPGTRLTVT.

V gene TRBV15 combines with J gene TRBJ2-1; no definite D call. V was clipped by 3 bases and J by 12 bases, with 9 bases between them. The length of the CDR3 is 11 residues. CDR1 is LNHNV and CDR2 is YYDKDF in the germline V gene (reference sequence). The CDR3 DNA is TGTGCCACCAGCAGGGAGATGGGGCAGTTCTTC. Protein sequence: CATSREMGQFF. Supplemented by reference TRBV15 and TRBJ2-1, the full variable domain reads DAMVIQNPRYQVTQFGKPVTLSCSQTLNHNVMYWYQQKSSQAPKLLFHYYDKDFNNEADTPDNFQSRRPNTSFCFLDIRSPGLGDTAMYLCATSREMGQFFGPGTRLTVL.

This clone showed up just once. The gene calls are TRBV13 and TRBJ1-6; the D gene is possibly TRBD1 (6 bases). Deletions cut 5 bases from V and 10 bases from J, with 18 bases between. Germline loops: CDR1 PRHDT, CDR2 FYEKMQ (reference sequence). CDR3 length: 15 amino acids. The CDR3 coding sequence is TGTGCCAGCAGCCCAGTGGGGGGGCGCGGGTCACCCCTCCACTTT. Translated: CASSPVGGRGSPLHF. Filled out from reference TRBV13 and TRBJ1-6, the complete variable domain reads AAGVIQSPRHLIKEKRETATLKCYPIPRHDTVYWYQQGPGQDPQFLISFYEKMQSDKGSIPDRFSAQQFSDYHSELNMSSLELGDSALYFCASSPVGGRGSPLHFGNGTRLTVT.

The J gene is TRBJ1-2, the V gene TRBV27; a possible D gene is TRBD1 (6 bases). V lost 6 bases to trimming and J lost 8 bases, with 16 bases between them. Germline CDR1 is MNHEY and CDR2 is SMNVEV (reference sequence). The CDR3 is 13 residues long. CDR3 amino acids: CASRRGGGEGYTF. In DNA, the CDR3 is TGTGCCAGCAGGCGCGGGGGGGGCGAAGGCTACACCTTC.

The genes are TRBV19 and TRBJ1-3, with a weak D call TRBD1 (5 bases). V was cut by 8 bases and J by 2 bases, with 10 bases left in between. The CDR3 has 13 residues. The V gene's germline CDR1 is LNHDA and CDR2 SQIVND (reference sequence). The CDR3 sequence: CASAGTAGNTIYF. In nucleotides, the CDR3 is TGTGCCAGTGCAGGGACGGCTGGAAACACCATATATTTT.

This rearrangement joins TRBV10-3 to TRBJ2-1; 10 positions match TRBD2. Germline loops: CDR1 ENHRY, CDR2 SYGVKD. V shed 6 bases, J shed 4 bases, and the junction held 3 bases outside the gene matches. This CDR3 comprises 14 residues. The CDR3 region is CAIRASGSYNEQFF. The CDR3 DNA reads as TGTGCCATCAGAGCTAGCGGGAGTTACAATGAGCAGTTCTTC.

The chain joins TRBV6-1 to TRBJ2-5, with D possibly being TRBD1 (5 bases). CDR3 length equals 14 residues. CDR1 and CDR2 (germline): MNHNS, SASEGT. The ends were cut back, 3 bases at V and 2 bases at J, with 10 bases in the middle. CDR3 residues: CASSDRVGQETQYF. As DNA, the CDR3 is TGTGCCAGCAGTGACAGGGTAGGGCAAGAGACCCAGTACTTC.

The V call is TRBV4-1, the J call TRBJ2-1, with 8 positions matching TRBD2. J lost 0 bases, V lost 2 bases, and 9 bases had no gene match. CDR1 and CDR2 from the germline V gene are MGHRA and YSYEKL. The CDR3 has 18 amino acids. DNA for the CDR3: TGCGCCAGCAGCCAATTAGGACTAGCCGCTAGCTCCTACAATGAGCAGTTCTTC. This sequence encodes CASSQLGLAASSYNEQFF.

The chain is built from TRBV7-8 and TRBJ2-3; 10 positions match TRBD2. The CDR3 is 16 residues long. Germline V gene sequence: CDR1 SGHVS, CDR2 FQNEAQ. Unmatched junction bases numbered 9, after V lost 5 bases and J lost 4 bases. CDR3 loop: CASSAPLAGVSDTQYF. The CDR3 DNA is TGTGCCAGCAGCGCACCCCTAGCGGGAGTATCAGATACGCAGTATTTT.

The rearrangement links TRBV6-6 to TRBJ1-1, with a tentative D call TRBD1 (6 bases). There are 16 residues in the CDR3. V was pared by 2 bases and J by 2 bases, with 15 bases between. Germline V gene data show CDR1 as MNHNY and CDR2 as SVGAGI (reference sequence). CDR3: CASSYAGALSNTEAFF. The CDR3 bases are TGTGCCAGCAGTTACGCAGGGGCGTTATCAAACACTGAAGCTTTCTTT.